The rows below give T cell receptor beta chains drawn from one sample of a study of blood T cell repertoires in COVID-19. Using immunoSEQ multiplex PCR, the repertoire was profiled, and TCRdb retains in-frame clones only, with some absent. The sample lists some 150,000 clones, about 84% seen once, with approximately 1.8% in the top ten. Specimen: PBMCs or T cells enriched from blood (not recorded which). All receptors derive from a young woman who had been exposed to COVID-19. Each CDR3 is given with its conserved first and last residue. Each record gives: clone size, V gene, D gene, J gene, CDR3 protein, CDR3 DNA. The D gene is left open where the match is weak. The size entry is marked missing in some rows and otherwise reads once, few, many or a size class.

>NA|TRBV28|NA|TRBJ2-7
CATLDRHHEQYF
TGTGCCACCTTAGACAGGCACCACGAGCAGTACTTC
>NA|TRBV19|TRBD2|TRBJ2-1
CASRTSGSSYNEQFF
TGTGCCAGCCGGACTAGCGGAAGCTCCTACAATGAGCAGTTCTTC
>once|TRBV11-3|NA|TRBJ1-4
CASSLGQAATNEKLFF
TGTGCCAGCAGCTTAGGGCAGGCAGCAACTAATGAAAAACTGTTTTTT
>NA|TRBV10-3|NA|TRBJ1-1
CAISDQGNTEAFF
TGTGCCATCAGTGATCAGGGAAACACTGAAGCTTTCTTT
>NA|TRBV5-4|TRBD2|TRBJ2-7
CASSQTGTSVRVQYF
TGTGCCAGCAGCCAAACAGGGACTAGCGTTCGTGTGCAGTACTTC
>NA|TRBV10-1|NA|TRBJ1-2
CASSEPGKDGYTF
TGCGCCAGCAGTGAGCCAGGGAAGGATGGCTACACCTTC
>NA|TRBV7-6|NA|TRBJ2-1
CASSLRGLAYNEQFF
TGTGCCAGCAGCTTAAGGGGACTCGCATACAATGAGCAGTTCTTC
>NA|TRBV10-3|TRBD2|TRBJ2-2
CAMRSGRTGELFF
TGTGCCATGCGTAGCGGGAGAACCGGGGAGCTGTTTTTT
>NA|TRBV7-2|NA|TRBJ1-1
CASSGYRNTEAFF
TGTGCCAGCAGCGGATACAGGAACACTGAAGCTTTCTTT
>NA|TRBV3-1/TRBV3-2|TRBD2|TRBJ2-7
CASSLSAGLGSYEQYF
TGTGCCAGCAGCCTGTCCGCGGGACTAGGTTCCTACGAGCAGTACTTC
>NA|TRBV6-4|TRBD1|TRBJ2-3
CASSGQGYTDTQYF
TGTGCCAGCTCTGGACAGGGGTACACAGATACGCAGTATTTT
>NA|TRBV4-3|TRBD2|TRBJ2-1
CASSQGGQREGRKQFF
TGCGCCAGCAGCCAAGGGGGTCAGCGGGAGGGCCGAAAGCAGTTCTTC
>NA|TRBV20-1|NA|TRBJ2-7
CSAGATYEQYF
TGCAGTGCTGGGGCCACCTACGAGCAGTACTTC
>NA|TRBV5-1|NA|TRBJ1-1
CASSWAGQLNTEAFF
TGCGCCAGCAGCTGGGCCGGACAGTTGAACACTGAAGCTTTCTTT
>NA|TRBV9|TRBD2|TRBJ2-5
CASSAGRTPGRETQYF
TGTGCCAGCAGCGCAGGGCGGACCCCCGGGAGGGAGACCCAGTACTTC
>NA|TRBV9|NA|TRBJ1-4
CASSVGPGTNEKLFF
TGTGCCAGCAGCGTAGGTCCAGGTACTAATGAAAAACTGTTTTTT
>NA|TRBV29-1|TRBD2|TRBJ2-1
CSVEGGKTSADNEQFF
TGCAGCGTTGAAGGCGGGAAGACTAGCGCAGACAATGAGCAGTTCTTC
>NA|TRBV7-8|NA|TRBJ2-1
CASSLEQFNEQFF
TGTGCCAGCAGCTTAGAACAGTTCAATGAGCAGTTCTTC
>NA|TRBV6-5|NA|TRBJ1-2
CASSYSTSGYKGYTF
TGTGCCAGCAGTTACTCGACTTCTGGGTATAAGGGCTACACCTTC
>NA|TRBV25-1|TRBD1|TRBJ2-4
CASSVGTDKNIQYF
TGTGCCAGCAGTGTCGGGACAGACAAAAACATTCAGTACTTC
>NA|TRBV7-3|TRBD2|TRBJ2-1
CASSASGTTNNEQFF
TGTGCCAGCAGCGCATCCGGGACTACGAACAATGAGCAGTTCTTC
>NA|TRBV4-1|NA|TRBJ1-4
CASSPVAEGSTNEKLFF
TGCGCCAGCAGCCCGGTGGCGGAAGGATCGACTAATGAAAAACTGTTTTTT
>NA|TRBV7-8|NA|TRBJ2-7
CASSLVVNYEQYF
TGTGCCAGCAGCTTAGTTGTCAACTACGAGCAGTACTTC
>NA|TRBV7-2|TRBD1|TRBJ1-5
CASSFTDRVNQPQHF
TGTGCCAGCAGCTTCACGGACAGGGTAAACCAGCCCCAGCATTTT
>NA|TRBV11-2|TRBD2|TRBJ2-3
CASSSGELAVADTQYF
TGTGCCAGCAGCTCAGGGGAACTAGCGGTCGCAGATACGCAGTATTTT
>NA|TRBV27|NA|TRBJ2-7
CASSFKHSYEQYF
TGTGCCAGCAGTTTCAAACACTCCTACGAGCAGTACTTC
>once|TRBV15|NA|TRBJ2-5
CATGGAEDGETQYF
TGTGCCACCGGCGGAGCCGAGGATGGAGAGACCCAGTACTTC